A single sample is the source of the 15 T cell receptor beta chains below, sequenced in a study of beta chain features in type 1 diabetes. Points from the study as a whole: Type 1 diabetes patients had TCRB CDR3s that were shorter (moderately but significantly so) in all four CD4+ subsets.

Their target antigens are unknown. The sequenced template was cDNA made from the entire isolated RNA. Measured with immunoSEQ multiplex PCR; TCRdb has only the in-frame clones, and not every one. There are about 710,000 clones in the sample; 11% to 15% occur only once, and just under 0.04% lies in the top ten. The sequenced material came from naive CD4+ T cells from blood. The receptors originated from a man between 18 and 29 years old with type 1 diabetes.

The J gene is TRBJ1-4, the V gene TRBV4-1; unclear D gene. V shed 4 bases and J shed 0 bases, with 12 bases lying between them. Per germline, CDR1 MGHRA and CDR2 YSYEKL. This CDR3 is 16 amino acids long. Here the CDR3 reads CASSRLEVATNEKLFF. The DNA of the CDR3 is TGCGCCAGCAGCCGCCTCGAGGTTGCAACTAATGAAAAACTGTTTTTT.

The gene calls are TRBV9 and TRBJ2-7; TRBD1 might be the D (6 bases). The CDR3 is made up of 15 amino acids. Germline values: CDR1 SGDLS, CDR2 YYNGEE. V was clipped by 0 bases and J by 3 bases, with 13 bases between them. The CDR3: CASSVEDRSNYEQYF. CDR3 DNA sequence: TGTGCCAGCAGCGTAGAAGACAGGTCCAACTACGAGCAGTACTTC.

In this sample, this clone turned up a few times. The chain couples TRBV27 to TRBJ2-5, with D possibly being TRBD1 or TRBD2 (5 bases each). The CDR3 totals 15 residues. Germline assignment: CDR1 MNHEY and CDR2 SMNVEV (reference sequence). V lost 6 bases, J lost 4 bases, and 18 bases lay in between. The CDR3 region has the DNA TGTGCCAGCAGCCCACGGGACCTAATAGGAGAGACCCAGTACTTC. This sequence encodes CASSPRDLIGETQYF.

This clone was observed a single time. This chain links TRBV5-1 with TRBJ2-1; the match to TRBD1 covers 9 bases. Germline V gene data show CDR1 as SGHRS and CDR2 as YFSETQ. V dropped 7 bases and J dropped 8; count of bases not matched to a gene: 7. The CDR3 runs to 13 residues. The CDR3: CASAGTGFDEQFF. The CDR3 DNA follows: TGCGCCAGCGCCGGGACAGGGTTCGATGAGCAGTTCTTC.

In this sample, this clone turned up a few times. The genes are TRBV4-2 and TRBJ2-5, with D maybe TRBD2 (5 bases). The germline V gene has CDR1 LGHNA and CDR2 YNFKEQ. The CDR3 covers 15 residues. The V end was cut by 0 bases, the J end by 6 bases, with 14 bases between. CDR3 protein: CASSQDSGNKKTQYF. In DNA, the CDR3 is TGTGCCAGCAGCCAAGACTCGGGAAACAAGAAGACCCAGTACTTC.

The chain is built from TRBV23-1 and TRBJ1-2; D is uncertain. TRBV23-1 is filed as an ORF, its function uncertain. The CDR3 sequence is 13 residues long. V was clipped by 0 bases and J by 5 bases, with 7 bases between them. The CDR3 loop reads CASSQSCVYGYTF. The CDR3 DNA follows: TGCGCCAGCAGTCAATCGTGTGTGTATGGCTACACCTTC.

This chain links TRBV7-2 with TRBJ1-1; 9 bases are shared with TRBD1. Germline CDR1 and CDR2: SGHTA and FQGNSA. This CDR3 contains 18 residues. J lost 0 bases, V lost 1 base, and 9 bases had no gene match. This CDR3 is CASSLGEGDRDMNTEAFF. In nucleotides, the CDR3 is TGTGCCAGCAGCTTAGGAGAAGGGGACAGGGACATGAACACTGAAGCTTTCTTT.

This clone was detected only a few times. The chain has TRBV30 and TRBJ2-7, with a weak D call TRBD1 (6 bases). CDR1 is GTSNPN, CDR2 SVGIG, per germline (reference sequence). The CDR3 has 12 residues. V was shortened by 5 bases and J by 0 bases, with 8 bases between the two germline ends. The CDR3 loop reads CAWGDTSYEQYF. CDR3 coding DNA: TGTGCCTGGGGGGACACCTCCTACGAGCAGTACTTC.

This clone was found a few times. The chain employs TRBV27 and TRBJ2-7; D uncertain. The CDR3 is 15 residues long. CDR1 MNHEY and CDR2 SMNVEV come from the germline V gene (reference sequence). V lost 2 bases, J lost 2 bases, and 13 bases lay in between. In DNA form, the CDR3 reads TGTGCCAGCAGTTTAGGCCCCCCGGAAGCCTACGAGCAGTACTTC. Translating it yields CASSLGPPEAYEQYF.

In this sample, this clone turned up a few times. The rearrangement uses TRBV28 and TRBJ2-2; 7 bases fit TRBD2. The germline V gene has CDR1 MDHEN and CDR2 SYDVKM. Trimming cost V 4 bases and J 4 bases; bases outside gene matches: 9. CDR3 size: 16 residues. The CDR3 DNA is TGTGCCAGCAGTTCCCGATGGACTAGTGGCACCGGGGAGCTGTTTTTT. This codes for CASSSRWTSGTGELFF.

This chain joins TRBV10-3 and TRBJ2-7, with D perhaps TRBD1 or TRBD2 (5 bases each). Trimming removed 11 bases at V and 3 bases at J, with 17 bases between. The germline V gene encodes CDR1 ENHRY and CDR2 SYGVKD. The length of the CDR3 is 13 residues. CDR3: CAVSGTLNYEQYF. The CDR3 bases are TGTGCCGTATCCGGGACCCTAAACTACGAGCAGTACTTC.

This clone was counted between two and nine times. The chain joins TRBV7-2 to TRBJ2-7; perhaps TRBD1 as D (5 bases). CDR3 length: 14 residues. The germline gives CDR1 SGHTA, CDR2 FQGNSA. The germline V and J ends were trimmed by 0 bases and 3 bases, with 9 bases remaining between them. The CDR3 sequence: CASSLARALYEQYF. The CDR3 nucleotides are TGTGCCAGCAGCTTAGCCAGGGCGCTCTACGAGCAGTACTTC. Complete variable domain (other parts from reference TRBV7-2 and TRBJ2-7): GAGVSQSPSNKVTEKGKDVELRCDPISGHTALYWYRQSLGQGLEFLIYFQGNSAPDKSGLPSDRFSAERTGGSVSTLTIQRTQQEDSAVYLCASSLARALYEQYFGPGTRLTVT.

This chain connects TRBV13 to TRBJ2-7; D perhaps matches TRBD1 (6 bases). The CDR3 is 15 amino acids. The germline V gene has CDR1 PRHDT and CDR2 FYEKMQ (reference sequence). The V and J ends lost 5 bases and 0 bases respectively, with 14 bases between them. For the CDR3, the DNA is TGTGCCAGCAGCCCCACAGGGACCCGCTCCTACGAGCAGTACTTC. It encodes CASSPTGTRSYEQYF.

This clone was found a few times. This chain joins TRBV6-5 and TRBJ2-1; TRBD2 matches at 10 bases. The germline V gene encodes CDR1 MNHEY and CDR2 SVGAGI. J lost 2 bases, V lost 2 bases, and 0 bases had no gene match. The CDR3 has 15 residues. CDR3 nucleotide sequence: TGTGCCAGCAGTTACACTAGCGGGACCTACAATGAGCAGTTCTTC. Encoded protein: CASSYTSGTYNEQFF.

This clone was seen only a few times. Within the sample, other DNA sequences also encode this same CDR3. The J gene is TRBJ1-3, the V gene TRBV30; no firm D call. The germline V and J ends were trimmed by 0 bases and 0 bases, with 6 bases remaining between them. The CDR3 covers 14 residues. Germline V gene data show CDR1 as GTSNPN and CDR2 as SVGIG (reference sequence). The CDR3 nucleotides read TGTGCCTGGAGTGTCGGGGTCTCTGGAAACACCATATATTTT. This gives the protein CAWSVGVSGNTIYF.